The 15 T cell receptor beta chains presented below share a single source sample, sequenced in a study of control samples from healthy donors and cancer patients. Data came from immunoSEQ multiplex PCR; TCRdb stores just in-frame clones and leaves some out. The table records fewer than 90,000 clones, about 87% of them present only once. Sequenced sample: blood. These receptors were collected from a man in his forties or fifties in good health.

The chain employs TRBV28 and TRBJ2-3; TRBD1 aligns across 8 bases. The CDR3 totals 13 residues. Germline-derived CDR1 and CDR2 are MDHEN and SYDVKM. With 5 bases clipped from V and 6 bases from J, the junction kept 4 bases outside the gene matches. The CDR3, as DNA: TGTGCCAGCAGTACGGGACAGGTGGATACGCAGTATTTT. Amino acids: CASSTGQVDTQYF.

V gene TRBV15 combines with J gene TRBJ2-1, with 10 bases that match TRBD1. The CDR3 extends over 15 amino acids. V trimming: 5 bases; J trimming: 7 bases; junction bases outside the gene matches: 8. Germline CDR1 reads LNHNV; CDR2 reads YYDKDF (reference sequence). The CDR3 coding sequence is TGTGCCACCAGCCTCACTGGGACAGGGGTTAATGAGCAGTTCTTC. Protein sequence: CATSLTGTGVNEQFF.

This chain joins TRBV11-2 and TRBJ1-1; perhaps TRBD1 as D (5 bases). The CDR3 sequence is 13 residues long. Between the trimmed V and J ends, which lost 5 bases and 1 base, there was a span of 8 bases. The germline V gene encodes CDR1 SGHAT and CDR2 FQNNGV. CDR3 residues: CASSTQGNTEAFF. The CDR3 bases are TGTGCCAGCAGCACCCAGGGGAACACTGAAGCTTTCTTT.

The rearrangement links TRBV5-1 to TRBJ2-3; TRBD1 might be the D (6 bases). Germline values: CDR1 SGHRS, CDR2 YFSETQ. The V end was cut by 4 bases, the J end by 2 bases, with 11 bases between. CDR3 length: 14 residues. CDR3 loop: CASSLGQNTDTQYF. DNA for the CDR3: TGCGCCAGCAGCCTCGGACAGAACACAGATACGCAGTATTTT. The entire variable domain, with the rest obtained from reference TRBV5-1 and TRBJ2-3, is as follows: KAGVTQTPRYLIKTRGQQVTLSCSPISGHRSVSWYQQTPGQGLQFLFEYFSETQRNKGNFPGRFSGRQFSNSRSEMNVSTLELGDSALYLCASSLGQNTDTQYFGPGTRLTVL.

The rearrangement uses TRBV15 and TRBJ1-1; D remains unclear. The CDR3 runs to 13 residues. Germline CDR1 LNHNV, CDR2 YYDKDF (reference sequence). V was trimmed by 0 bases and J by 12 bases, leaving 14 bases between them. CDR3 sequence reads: CATSRDLKEKPFF. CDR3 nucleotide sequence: TGTGCCACCAGCAGAGATTTGAAGGAGAAACCTTTCTTT. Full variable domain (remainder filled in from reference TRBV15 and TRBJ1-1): DAMVIQNPRYQVTQFGKPVTLSCSQTLNHNVMYWYQQKSSQAPKLLFHYYDKDFNNEADTPDNFQSRRPNTSFCFLDIRSPGLGDTAMYLCATSRDLKEKPFFGQGTRLTVV.

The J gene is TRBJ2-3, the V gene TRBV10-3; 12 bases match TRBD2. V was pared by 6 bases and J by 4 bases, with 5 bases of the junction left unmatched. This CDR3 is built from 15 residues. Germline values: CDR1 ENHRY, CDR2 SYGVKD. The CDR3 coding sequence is TGTGCCATCAGAGGGCTAGCGGGGGGGCCAGATACGCAGTATTTT. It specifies CAIRGLAGGPDTQYF.

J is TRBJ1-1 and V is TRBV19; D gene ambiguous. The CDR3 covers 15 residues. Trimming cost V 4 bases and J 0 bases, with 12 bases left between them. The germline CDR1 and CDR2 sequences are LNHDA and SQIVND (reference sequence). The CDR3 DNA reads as TGTGCCAGTAGTAACGCGGCTTATTTGAACACTGAAGCTTTCTTT. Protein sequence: CASSNAAYLNTEAFF. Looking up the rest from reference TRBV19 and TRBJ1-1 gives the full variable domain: DGGITQSPKYLFRKEGQNVTLSCEQNLNHDAMYWYRQDPGQGLRLIYYSQIVNDFQKGDIAEGYSVSREKKESFPLTVTSAQKNPTAFYLCASSNAAYLNTEAFFGQGTRLTVV.

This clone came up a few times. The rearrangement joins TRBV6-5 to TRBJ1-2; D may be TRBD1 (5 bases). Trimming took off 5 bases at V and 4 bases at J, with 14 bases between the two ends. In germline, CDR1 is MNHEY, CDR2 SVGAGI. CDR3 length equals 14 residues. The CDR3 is CASSNGAGFYGYTF. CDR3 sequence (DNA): TGTGCCAGCAGTAACGGGGCAGGGTTCTATGGCTACACCTTC.

CDR3 in DNA: TGTGCCAGCTCCCTAGCGGGGGTGGATACGCAGTATTTT. Translated: CASSLAGVDTQYF. The chain combines TRBV18 with TRBJ2-3, with TRBD2 matching over 10 bases. V shed 6 bases and J 6 bases; nucleotides not matched to a gene: 3. The germline gives CDR1 KGHSH, CDR2 LQKENI. The CDR3 contains 13 residues.

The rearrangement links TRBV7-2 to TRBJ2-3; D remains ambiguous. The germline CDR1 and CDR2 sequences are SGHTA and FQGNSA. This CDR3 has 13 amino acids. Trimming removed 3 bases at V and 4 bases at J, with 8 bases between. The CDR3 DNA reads TGTGCCAGCAGCTTTCCCCCCCCAGATACGCAGTATTTT. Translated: CASSFPPPDTQYF.

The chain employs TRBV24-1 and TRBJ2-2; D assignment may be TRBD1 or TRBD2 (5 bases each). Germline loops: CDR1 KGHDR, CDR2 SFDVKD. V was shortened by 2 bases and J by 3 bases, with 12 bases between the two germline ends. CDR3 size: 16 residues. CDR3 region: CATSDWTRGDTGELFF. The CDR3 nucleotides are TGTGCCACCAGTGATTGGACAAGAGGGGACACCGGGGAGCTGTTTTTT.

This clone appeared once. This CDR3 reads CASSQGVDGDTQYF. The CDR3 DNA reads TGTGCCAGCAGCCAAGGAGTGGATGGGGATACGCAGTATTTT. The rearrangement joins TRBV4-2 to TRBJ2-3; D remains unclear. The CDR3 runs 14 residues. Germline assignment: CDR1 LGHNA and CDR2 YNFKEQ. Trimming left V 1 base short and J 6 bases short, with 11 bases between.

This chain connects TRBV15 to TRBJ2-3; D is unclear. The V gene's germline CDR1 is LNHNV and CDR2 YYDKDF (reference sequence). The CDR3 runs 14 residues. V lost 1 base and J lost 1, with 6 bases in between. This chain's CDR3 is CATSRAPGTDTQYF. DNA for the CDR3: TGTGCCACCAGCAGAGCGCCAGGCACAGATACGCAGTATTTT.

Written as DNA, the CDR3 is TGTGCCAGCAGCTTACGAGGACAGGGAATCCCCCTAAACACAGATACGCAGTATTTT. This sequence encodes CASSLRGQGIPLNTDTQYF. The chain links TRBV7-9 to TRBJ2-3, with 8 bases that match TRBD1. V shed 2 bases, J shed 2 bases, and the junction held 15 bases outside the gene matches. Per germline, CDR1 SEHNR and CDR2 FQNEAQ (reference sequence). This CDR3 has 19 residues.

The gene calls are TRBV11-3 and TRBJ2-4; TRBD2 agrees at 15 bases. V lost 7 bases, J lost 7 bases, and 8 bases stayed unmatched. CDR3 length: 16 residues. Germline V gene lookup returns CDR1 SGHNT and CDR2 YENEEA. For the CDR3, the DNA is TGTGCCAGCACCCAGGGACTAGCGGGAGGTAGGAACATTCAGTACTTC. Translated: CASTQGLAGGRNIQYF.